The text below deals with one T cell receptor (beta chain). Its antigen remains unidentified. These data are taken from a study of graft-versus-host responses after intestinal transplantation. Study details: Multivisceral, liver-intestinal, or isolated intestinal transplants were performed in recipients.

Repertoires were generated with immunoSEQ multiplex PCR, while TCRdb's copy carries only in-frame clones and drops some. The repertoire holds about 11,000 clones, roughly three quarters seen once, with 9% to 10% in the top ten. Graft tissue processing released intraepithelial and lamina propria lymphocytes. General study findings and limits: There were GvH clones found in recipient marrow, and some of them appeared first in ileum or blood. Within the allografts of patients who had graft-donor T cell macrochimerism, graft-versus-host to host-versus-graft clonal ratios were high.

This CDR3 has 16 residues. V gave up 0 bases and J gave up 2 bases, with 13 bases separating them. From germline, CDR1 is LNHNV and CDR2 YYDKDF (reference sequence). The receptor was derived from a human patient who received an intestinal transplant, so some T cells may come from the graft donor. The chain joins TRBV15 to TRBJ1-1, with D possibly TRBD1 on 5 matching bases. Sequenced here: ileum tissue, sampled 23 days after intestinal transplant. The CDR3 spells CATSRDQLGPNTEAFF. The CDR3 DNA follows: TGTGCCACCAGCAGAGATCAGTTGGGACCAAACACTGAAGCTTTCTTT. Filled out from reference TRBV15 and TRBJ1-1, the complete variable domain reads DAMVIQNPRYQVTQFGKPVTLSCSQTLNHNVMYWYQQKSSQAPKLLFHYYDKDFNNEADTPDNFQSRRPNTSFCFLDIRSPGLGDTAMYLCATSRDQLGPNTEAFFGQGTRLTVV.